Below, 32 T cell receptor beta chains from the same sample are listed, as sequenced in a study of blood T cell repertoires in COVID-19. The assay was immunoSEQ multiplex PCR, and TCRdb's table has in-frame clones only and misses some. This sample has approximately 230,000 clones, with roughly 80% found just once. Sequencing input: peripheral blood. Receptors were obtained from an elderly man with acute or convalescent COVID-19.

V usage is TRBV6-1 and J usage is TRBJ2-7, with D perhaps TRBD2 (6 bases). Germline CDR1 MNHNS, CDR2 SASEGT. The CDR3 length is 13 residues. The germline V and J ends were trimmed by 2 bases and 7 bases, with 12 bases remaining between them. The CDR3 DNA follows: TGTGCCAGCAGTGAATCCCGGGGGACGGAGCAGTACTTC. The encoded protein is CASSESRGTEQYF.

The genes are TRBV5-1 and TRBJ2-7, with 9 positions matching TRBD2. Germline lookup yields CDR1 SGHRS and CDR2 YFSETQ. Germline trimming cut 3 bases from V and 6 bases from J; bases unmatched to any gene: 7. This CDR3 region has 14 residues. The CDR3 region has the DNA TGCGCCAGCAGCTCGGGCGGGGGGGCTATCGAGCAGTACTTC. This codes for CASSSGGGAIEQYF.

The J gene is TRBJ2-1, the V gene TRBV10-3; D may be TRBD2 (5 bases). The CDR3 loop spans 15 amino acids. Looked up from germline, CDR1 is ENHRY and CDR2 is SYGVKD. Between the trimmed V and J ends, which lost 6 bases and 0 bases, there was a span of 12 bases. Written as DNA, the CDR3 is TGTGCCATCAGACGGGAACCGAGCTCCTACAATGAGCAGTTCTTC. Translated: CAIRREPSSYNEQFF.

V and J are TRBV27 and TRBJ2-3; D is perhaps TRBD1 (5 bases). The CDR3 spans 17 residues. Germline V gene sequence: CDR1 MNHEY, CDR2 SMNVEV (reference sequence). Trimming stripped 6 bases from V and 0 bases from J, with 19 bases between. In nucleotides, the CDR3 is TGTGCCAGCAGCCGCATAGCCCACAGGCTAAGCACAGATACGCAGTATTTT. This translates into CASSRIAHRLSTDTQYF.

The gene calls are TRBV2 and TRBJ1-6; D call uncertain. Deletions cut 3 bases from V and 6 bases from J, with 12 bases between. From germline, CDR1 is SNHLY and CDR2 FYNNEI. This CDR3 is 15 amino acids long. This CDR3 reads CASSDEARLNSPLHF. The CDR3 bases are TGTGCCAGCAGTGATGAGGCCAGACTTAATTCACCCCTCCACTTT.

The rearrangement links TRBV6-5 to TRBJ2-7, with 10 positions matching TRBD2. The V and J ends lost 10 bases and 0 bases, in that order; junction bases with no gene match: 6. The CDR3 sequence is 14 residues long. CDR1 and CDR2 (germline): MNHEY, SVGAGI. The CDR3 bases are TGTGCCACCCTAGCGGGGGCACTCTCCTACGAGCAGTACTTC. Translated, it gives CATLAGALSYEQYF.

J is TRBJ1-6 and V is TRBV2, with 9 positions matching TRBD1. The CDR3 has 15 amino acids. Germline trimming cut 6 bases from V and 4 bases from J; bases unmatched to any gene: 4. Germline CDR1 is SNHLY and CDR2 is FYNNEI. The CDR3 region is CASSADRGYNSPLHF. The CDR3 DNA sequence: TGTGCCAGCAGCGCTGACAGGGGGTATAATTCACCCCTCCACTTT. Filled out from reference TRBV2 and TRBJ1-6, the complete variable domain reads EPEVTQTPSHQVTQMGQEVILRCVPISNHLYFYWYRQILGQKVEFLVSFYNNEISEKSEIFDDQFSVERPDGSNFTLKIRSTKLEDSAMYFCASSADRGYNSPLHFGNGTRLTVT.

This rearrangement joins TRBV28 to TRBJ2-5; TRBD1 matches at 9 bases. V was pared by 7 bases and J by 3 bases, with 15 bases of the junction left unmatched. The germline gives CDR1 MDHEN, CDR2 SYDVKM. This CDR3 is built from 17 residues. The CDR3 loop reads CASKVWGPGQGEETQYF. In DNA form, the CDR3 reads TGTGCCAGCAAAGTCTGGGGGCCGGGACAGGGTGAAGAGACCCAGTACTTC.

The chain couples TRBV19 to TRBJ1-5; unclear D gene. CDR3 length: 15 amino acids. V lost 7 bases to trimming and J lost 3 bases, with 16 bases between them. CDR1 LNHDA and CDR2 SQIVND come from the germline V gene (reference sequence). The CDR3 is CASNLRQSINQPQHF. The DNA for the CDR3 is TGTGCCAGTAACCTGAGGCAGTCGATCAATCAGCCCCAGCATTTT. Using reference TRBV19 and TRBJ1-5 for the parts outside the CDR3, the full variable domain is DGGITQSPKYLFRKEGQNVTLSCEQNLNHDAMYWYRQDPGQGLRLIYYSQIVNDFQKGDIAEGYSVSREKKESFPLTVTSAQKNPTAFYLCASNLRQSINQPQHFGDGTRLSIL.

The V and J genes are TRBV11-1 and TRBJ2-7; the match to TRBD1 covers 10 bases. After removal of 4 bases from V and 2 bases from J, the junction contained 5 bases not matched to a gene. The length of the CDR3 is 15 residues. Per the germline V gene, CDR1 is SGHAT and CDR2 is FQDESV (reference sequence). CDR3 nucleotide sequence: TGTGCCAGCAGCTCCACCGACAGGGGGCCCTACGAGCAGTACTTC. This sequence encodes CASSSTDRGPYEQYF.

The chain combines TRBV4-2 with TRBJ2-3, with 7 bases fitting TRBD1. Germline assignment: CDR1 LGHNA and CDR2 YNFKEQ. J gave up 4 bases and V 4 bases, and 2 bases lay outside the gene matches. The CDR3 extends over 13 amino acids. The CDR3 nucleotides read TGTGCCAGCAGCCGAGGGACAGCAGATACGCAGTATTTT. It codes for CASSRGTADTQYF.

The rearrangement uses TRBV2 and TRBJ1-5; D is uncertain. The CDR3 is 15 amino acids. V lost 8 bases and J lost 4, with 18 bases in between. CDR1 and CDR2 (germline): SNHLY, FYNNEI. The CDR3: CASAGRTTGNQPQHF. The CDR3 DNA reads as TGTGCCAGCGCCGGTCGGACCACGGGGAATCAGCCCCAGCATTTT.

CDR3 nucleotide sequence: TGTGCCAGCAGCCCTAAACGGAATAGACTTTACGAGCAGTACTTC. It is translated as CASSPKRNRLYEQYF. The rearrangement joins TRBV7-2 to TRBJ2-7; D is undetermined. Deletions cut 5 bases from V and 4 bases from J, with 18 bases between. Germline V gene data show CDR1 as SGHTA and CDR2 as FQGNSA. This CDR3 is built from 15 residues.

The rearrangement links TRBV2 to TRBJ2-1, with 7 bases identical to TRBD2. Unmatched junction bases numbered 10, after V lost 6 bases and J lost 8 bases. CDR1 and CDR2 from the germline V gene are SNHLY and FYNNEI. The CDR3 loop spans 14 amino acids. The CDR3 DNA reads TGTGCCAGCAGCTCTTCGACTAGCCCCTATGAGCAGTTCTTC. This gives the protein CASSSSTSPYEQFF.

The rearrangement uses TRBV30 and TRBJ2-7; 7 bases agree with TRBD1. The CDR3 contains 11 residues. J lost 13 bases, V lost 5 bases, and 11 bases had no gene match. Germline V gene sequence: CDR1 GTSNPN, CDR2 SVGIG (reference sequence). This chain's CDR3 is CAWGNGQAFYF. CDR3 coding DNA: TGTGCCTGGGGGAACGGACAGGCGTTTTACTTC.

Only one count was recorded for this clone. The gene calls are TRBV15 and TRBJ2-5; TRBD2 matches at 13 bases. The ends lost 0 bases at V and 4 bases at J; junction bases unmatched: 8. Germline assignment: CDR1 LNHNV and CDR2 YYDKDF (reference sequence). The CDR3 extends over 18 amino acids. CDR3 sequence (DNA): TGTGCCACCAGCAGAGAACTGGGACTAGCGGGGAGGGGAGAGACCCAGTACTTC. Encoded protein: CATSRELGLAGRGETQYF.

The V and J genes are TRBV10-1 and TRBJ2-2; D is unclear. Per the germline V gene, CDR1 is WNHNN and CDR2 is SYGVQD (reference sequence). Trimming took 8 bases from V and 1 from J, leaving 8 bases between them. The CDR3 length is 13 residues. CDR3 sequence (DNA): TGCGCCAGCTCCGAGATGAACACCGGGGAGCTGTTTTTT. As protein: CASSEMNTGELFF.

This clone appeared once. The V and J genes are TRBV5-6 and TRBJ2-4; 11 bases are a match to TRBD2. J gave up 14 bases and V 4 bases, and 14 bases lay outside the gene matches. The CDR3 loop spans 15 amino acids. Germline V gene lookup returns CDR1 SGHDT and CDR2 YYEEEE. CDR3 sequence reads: CASSTASGGPDIKYF. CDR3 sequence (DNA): TGTGCCAGCAGCACGGCTAGCGGGGGGCCTGACATCAAGTACTTC.

The CDR3 DNA reads TGTGCCAGCAGCTCGGGTCAGCCACAGCCCCAGCATTTT. Amino acids: CASSSGQPQPQHF. This chain links TRBV2 with TRBJ1-5; D gene unclear. Per germline, CDR1 SNHLY and CDR2 FYNNEI. The CDR3 runs to 13 residues. Trimming removed 6 bases from V and 7 bases from J, with 13 bases in between.

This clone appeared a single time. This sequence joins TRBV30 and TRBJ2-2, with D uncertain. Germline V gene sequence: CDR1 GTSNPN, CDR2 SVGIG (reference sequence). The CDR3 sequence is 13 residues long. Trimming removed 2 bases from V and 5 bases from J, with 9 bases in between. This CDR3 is CAWSSILTGELFF. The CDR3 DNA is TGTGCCTGGAGTTCTATTCTAACCGGGGAGCTGTTTTTT.

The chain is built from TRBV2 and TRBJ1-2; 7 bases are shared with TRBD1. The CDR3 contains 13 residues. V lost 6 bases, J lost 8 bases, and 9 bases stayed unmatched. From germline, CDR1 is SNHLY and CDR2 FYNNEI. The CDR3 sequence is CASRWDSVSGYTF. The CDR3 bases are TGTGCCAGCAGATGGGACAGCGTCTCCGGCTACACCTTC.

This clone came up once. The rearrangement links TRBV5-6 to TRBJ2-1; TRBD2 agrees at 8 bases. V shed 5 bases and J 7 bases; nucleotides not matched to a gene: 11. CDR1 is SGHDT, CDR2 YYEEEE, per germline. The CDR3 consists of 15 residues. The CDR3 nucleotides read TGTGCCAGCAGTTACCGGGGGGGTCTCGCAAATGAGCAGTTCTTC. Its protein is CASSYRGGLANEQFF.

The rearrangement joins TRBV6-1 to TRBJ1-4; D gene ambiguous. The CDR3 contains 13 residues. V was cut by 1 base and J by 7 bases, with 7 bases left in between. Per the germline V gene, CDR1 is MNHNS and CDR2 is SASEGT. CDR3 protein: CASSEVGSEKLFF. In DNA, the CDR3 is TGTGCCAGCAGTGAAGTTGGCTCTGAAAAACTGTTTTTT.

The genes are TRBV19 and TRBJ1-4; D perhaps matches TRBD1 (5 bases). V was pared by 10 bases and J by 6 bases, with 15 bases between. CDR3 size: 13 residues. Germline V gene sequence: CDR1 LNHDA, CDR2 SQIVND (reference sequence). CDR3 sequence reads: CATGAGGDEKLFF. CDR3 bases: TGTGCCACTGGGGCCGGTGGAGATGAAAAACTGTTTTTT.

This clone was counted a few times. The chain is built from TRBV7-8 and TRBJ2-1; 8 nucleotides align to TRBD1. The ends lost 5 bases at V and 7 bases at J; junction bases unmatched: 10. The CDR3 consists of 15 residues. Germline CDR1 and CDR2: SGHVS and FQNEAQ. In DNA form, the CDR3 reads TGTGCCAGCAGCCGGCCAAGGGACAGGCCTAATGAGCAGTTCTTC. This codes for CASSRPRDRPNEQFF.

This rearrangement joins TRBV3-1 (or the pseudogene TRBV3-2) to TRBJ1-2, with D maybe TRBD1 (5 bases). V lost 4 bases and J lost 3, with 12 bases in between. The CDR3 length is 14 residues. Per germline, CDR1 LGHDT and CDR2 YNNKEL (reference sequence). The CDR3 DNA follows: TGTGCCAGCAGCCTGACTCGGGGGGACTATGGCTACACCTTC. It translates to CASSLTRGDYGYTF.

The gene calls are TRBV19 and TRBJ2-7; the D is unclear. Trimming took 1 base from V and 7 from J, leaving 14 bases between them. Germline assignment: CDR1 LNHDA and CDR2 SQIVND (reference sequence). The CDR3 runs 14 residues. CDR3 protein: CASSIGSGSKEQYF. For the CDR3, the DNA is TGTGCCAGTAGTATAGGGTCCGGTTCGAAGGAGCAGTACTTC.

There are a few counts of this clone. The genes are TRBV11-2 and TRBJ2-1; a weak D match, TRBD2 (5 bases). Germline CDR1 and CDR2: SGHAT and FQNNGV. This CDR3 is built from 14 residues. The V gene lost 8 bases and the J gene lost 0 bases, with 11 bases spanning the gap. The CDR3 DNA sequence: TGTGCCAGCGGGAGATTGAGCTCCTACAATGAGCAGTTCTTC. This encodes CASGRLSSYNEQFF.

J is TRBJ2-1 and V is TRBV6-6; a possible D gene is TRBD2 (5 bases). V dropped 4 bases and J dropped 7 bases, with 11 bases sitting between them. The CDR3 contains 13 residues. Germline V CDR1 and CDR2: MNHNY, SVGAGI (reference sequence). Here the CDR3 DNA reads TGTGCCAGCAGTTTGTTTGGGAGAAATGAGCAGTTCTTC. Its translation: CASSLFGRNEQFF.

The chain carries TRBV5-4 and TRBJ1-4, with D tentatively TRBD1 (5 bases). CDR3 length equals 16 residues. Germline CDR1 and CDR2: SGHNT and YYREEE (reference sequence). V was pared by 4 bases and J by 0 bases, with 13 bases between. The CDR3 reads CASSVEAGATNEKLFF. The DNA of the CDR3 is TGTGCCAGCAGCGTCGAGGCGGGGGCAACTAATGAAAAACTGTTTTTT.

This chain's CDR3 is CASSLAPRALSTDTQYF. DNA for the CDR3: TGTGCCAGCAGCTTGGCCCCGAGGGCTCTTAGCACAGATACGCAGTATTTT. The J gene is TRBJ2-3, the V gene TRBV5-5, with D possibly TRBD2 on 5 matching bases. The germline gives CDR1 SGHKS, CDR2 YYEKEE (reference sequence). The ends were cut back, 0 bases at V and 0 bases at J, with 14 bases in the middle. The CDR3 has 17 amino acids.

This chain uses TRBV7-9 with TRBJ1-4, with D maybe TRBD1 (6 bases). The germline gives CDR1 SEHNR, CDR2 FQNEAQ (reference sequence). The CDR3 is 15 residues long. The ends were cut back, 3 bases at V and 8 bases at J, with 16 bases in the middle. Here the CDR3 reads CASSLGDIQTEKLFF. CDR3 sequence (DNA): TGTGCCAGCAGCTTGGGGGACATCCAAACGGAAAAACTGTTTTTT.